Each of the 9 T cell receptor beta chains below was sequenced from the same sample in a study of cytomegalovirus exposure and HLA in healthy donors. The PCR was carried out with 60 Vbeta primers and 13 Jbeta primers. Sequencing was performed with immunoSEQ multiplex PCR; in TCRdb, only in-frame clones are kept and a portion is missing. The sample includes roughly 150,000 clones, roughly 80% of them seen just once. The sequenced sample consisted of PBMCs. The source of these receptors is a man aged 18 to 35 in good health and CMV-seropositive.

This chain joins TRBV27 and TRBJ2-3; 7 bases agree with TRBD1. V trimming: 9 bases; J trimming: 0 bases; junction bases outside the gene matches: 9. There are 15 residues in the CDR3. Germline V lookup: CDR1 MNHEY, CDR2 SMNVEV (reference sequence). The CDR3 DNA is TGTGCCAGTTTTACACGACAGGGCAGCACAGATACGCAGTATTTT. Its translation is CASFTRQGSTDTQYF.

The V call is TRBV11-3, the J call TRBJ1-1; 8 bases map to TRBD1. The CDR3 is 13 residues long. Trimming at V came to 5 bases and at J to 7 bases, leaving 6 bases not matched to a gene. Germline V CDR1 and CDR2: SGHNT, YENEEA. The CDR3 loop is CASSRGTGVEAFF. CDR3 nucleotide sequence: TGTGCCAGCAGCCGGGGGACAGGAGTTGAAGCTTTCTTT.

CDR3 protein: CLLAGDNEQFF. The CDR3 DNA follows: TGCTTACTAGCGGGCGACAATGAGCAGTTCTTC. The chain joins TRBV20-1 to TRBJ2-1, with 9 bases lining up with TRBD2. CDR3 size: 11 residues. In germline, CDR1 is DFQATT, CDR2 SNEGSKA (reference sequence).

The chain uses TRBV10-3 and TRBJ2-5; D is ambiguous. This CDR3 comprises 12 residues. CDR1 and CDR2 from the germline V gene are ENHRY and SYGVKD. With 4 bases removed from V and 2 bases from J, the gap between germline ends came to 5 bases. CDR3: CAISAEQETQYF. The CDR3 coding sequence is TGTGCCATCAGTGCGGAGCAAGAGACCCAGTACTTC.

The genes are TRBV18 and TRBJ1-2; 7 nucleotides agree with TRBD1. Germline values: CDR1 KGHSH, CDR2 LQKENI. The CDR3 runs 14 residues. Trimming cost V 6 bases and J 3 bases; bases outside gene matches: 7. CDR3 protein: CASSPFQGDYGYTF. Written as DNA, the CDR3 is TGTGCCAGCTCGCCATTTCAGGGGGACTATGGCTACACCTTC.

The gene calls are TRBV28 and TRBJ2-7; no definite D call. The CDR3 contains 11 residues. Germline V lookup: CDR1 MDHEN, CDR2 SYDVKM. V shed 3 bases and J shed 4 bases, with 4 bases lying between them. CDR3 in amino acids: CASSFRYEQYF. CDR3 DNA: TGTGCCAGCAGTTTCCGGTACGAGCAGTACTTC.

This clone was counted a single time. The chain joins TRBV5-8 to TRBJ1-2; D might be TRBD1 (5 bases). The CDR3 contains 11 residues. From germline, CDR1 is SGHTS and CDR2 YDEGEE. The ends were cut back, 4 bases at V and 8 bases at J, with 9 bases in the middle. This CDR3 is CASSGGVGYTF. CDR3 DNA sequence: TGTGCCAGCAGCGGAGGGGTGGGCTACACCTTC. The variable domain in full, with the rest retrieved from reference TRBV5-8 and TRBJ1-2, is EAGVTQSPTHLIKTRGQQATLRCSPISGHTSVYWYQQALGLGLQFLLWYDEGEERNRGNFPPRFSGRQFPNYSSELNVNALELEDSALYLCASSGGVGYTFGSGTRLTVV.

The count of this clone is one. The CDR3 DNA reads as TGTGCCAGCAGCTTAATCGCCTTAGGGAGCGGGAGTCACAATGAGCAGTTCTTC. The encoded protein is CASSLIALGSGSHNEQFF. This rearrangement joins TRBV7-3 to TRBJ2-1; 8 positions agree with TRBD2. This CDR3 comprises 18 residues. Looked up from germline, CDR1 is SGHTA and CDR2 is FQGTGA. Trimming removed 1 base from V and 5 bases from J; junction bases left unmatched: 13.

This chain connects TRBV28 to TRBJ2-3, with D maybe TRBD2 (7 bases). The CDR3 is 16 amino acids. Germline lookup yields CDR1 MDHEN and CDR2 SYDVKM. Trimming removed 0 bases from V and 6 bases from J, with 16 bases in between. This CDR3 reads CASSLWLAERGDTQYF. CDR3 nucleotide sequence: TGTGCCAGCAGTTTATGGCTAGCGGAGAGGGGGGATACGCAGTATTTT.